The 30 T cell receptor beta chains given below trace back to one sample, sequenced in a study of cytomegalovirus exposure and HLA in healthy donors. Researchers ran the PCR with 60 Vbeta and 13 Jbeta primers. Repertoires were generated with immunoSEQ multiplex PCR, while TCRdb's copy carries only in-frame clones and drops some. The sample contains more than 75,000 clones, roughly 85% of which appear only once. Specimen: PBMCs. All receptors derive from a man in his thirties or forties in good health and CMV-seronegative.

The chain carries TRBV9 and TRBJ1-4; 7 bases line up with TRBD1. Germline values: CDR1 SGDLS, CDR2 YYNGEE. Trimming at V came to 4 bases and at J to 7 bases, leaving 10 bases not matched to a gene. The length of the CDR3 is 15 residues. This chain's CDR3 is CASSSGDRAAEKLFF. The CDR3 DNA reads as TGTGCCAGCAGCAGCGGAGACAGGGCGGCTGAAAAACTGTTTTTT.

The CDR3 loop reads CASKPGGASGSPLHF. In nucleotides, the CDR3 is TGTGCCAGCAAACCAGGGGGCGCGAGTGGGTCACCCCTCCACTTT. V and J are TRBV6-5 and TRBJ1-6, with 8 bases matching TRBD1. Germline trimming cut 7 bases from V and 10 bases from J; bases unmatched to any gene: 12. There are 15 residues in the CDR3. Germline CDR1 MNHEY, CDR2 SVGAGI.

V usage is TRBV5-6 and J usage is TRBJ2-7; no clear D. V lost 0 bases to trimming and J lost 2 bases, with 3 bases between them. Germline V CDR1 and CDR2: SGHDT, YYEEEE. This CDR3 is 12 amino acids long. The CDR3 loop reads CASSLGAYEQYF. The CDR3 region has the DNA TGTGCCAGCAGCTTGGGCGCCTACGAGCAGTACTTC.

The chain carries TRBV27 and TRBJ1-5; D may be TRBD1 (5 bases). From germline, CDR1 is MNHEY and CDR2 SMNVEV (reference sequence). Trimming removed 6 bases from V and 2 bases from J, with 14 bases in between. There are 15 residues in the CDR3. For the CDR3, the DNA is TGTGCCAGCAGAGACGGGGGGATCGGCAATCAGCCCCAGCATTTT. As protein: CASRDGGIGNQPQHF.

The V and J genes are TRBV28 and TRBJ2-2; TRBD1 is a possible D gene (5 bases). Germline CDR1 reads MDHEN; CDR2 reads SYDVKM. V was shortened by 4 bases and J by 1 base, with 10 bases between the two germline ends. This CDR3 has 15 residues. CDR3 nucleotides: TGTGCCAGCAGTTGGGGCTTCGGGAACACCGGGGAGCTGTTTTTT. Translated: CASSWGFGNTGELFF.

V usage is TRBV18 and J usage is TRBJ2-7; 9 bases are a match to TRBD1. The CDR3 is 14 residues long. Germline-derived CDR1 and CDR2 are KGHSH and LQKENI. The V and J ends lost 4 bases and 6 bases, in that order; junction bases with no gene match: 7. CDR3: CASSLSGQGSEQYF. The CDR3 DNA reads TGTGCCAGCTCACTTTCGGGACAGGGCAGCGAGCAGTACTTC. The whole variable domain, filled in from reference TRBV18 and TRBJ2-7, reads NAGVMQNPRHLVRRRGQEARLRCSPMKGHSHVYWYRQLPEEGLKFMVYLQKENIIDESGMPKERFSAEFPKEGPSILRIQQVVRGDSAAYFCASSLSGQGSEQYFGPGTRLTVT.

This clone appeared a few times. The chain combines TRBV4-3 with TRBJ1-1; D unclear. The CDR3 has 15 amino acids. The V end lost 0 bases, the J end lost 4 bases, and 12 bases lay between the germline ends. Germline V gene data show CDR1 as LGHNA and CDR2 as YSLEER. CDR3 sequence reads: CASSQDRVGSTEAFF. Here the CDR3 DNA reads TGCGCCAGCAGCCAAGATAGAGTGGGGAGCACTGAAGCTTTCTTT.

In DNA, the CDR3 is TGCAGCGCTTCGGACACCTACGACCAGCCCCAGCATTTT. Translating gives CSASDTYDQPQHF. J is TRBJ1-5 and V is TRBV29-1, with D perhaps matching TRBD1 (5 bases). This CDR3 contains 13 residues. V lost 7 bases, J lost 7 bases, and 17 bases lay in between. Germline V lookup: CDR1 SQVTM, CDR2 ANQGSEA.

The chain joins TRBV6-5 to TRBJ1-6, with D possibly being TRBD1 (6 bases). CDR3 size: 15 residues. Per the germline V gene, CDR1 is MNHEY and CDR2 is SVGAGI. The V end lost 0 bases, the J end lost 8 bases, and 11 bases lay between the germline ends. The CDR3 coding sequence is TGTGCCAGCAGTTACTCGAGAGGGGGGGATTCACCCCTCCACTTT. Translated: CASSYSRGGDSPLHF.

This chain connects TRBV30 to TRBJ1-2, with D possibly being TRBD1 (5 bases). Germline assignment: CDR1 GTSNPN and CDR2 SVGIG (reference sequence). The CDR3 sequence is 13 residues long. V dropped 2 bases and J dropped 8 bases, with 15 bases sitting between them. The DNA for the CDR3 is TGTGCCTGGAGTAGGCAGGGAATGAACGGCTACACCTTC. The encoded protein is CAWSRQGMNGYTF.

This clone was counted once. CDR3 sequence reads: CAISESGGKQETQYF. For the CDR3, the DNA is TGTGCCATCAGTGAGTCCGGAGGCAAACAAGAGACCCAGTACTTC. The J gene is TRBJ2-5, the V gene TRBV10-3; possible D gene TRBD2, 5 bases. The CDR3 is 15 residues long. V dropped 0 bases and J dropped 2 bases, with 10 bases sitting between them. Germline V gene sequence: CDR1 ENHRY, CDR2 SYGVKD.

This rearrangement joins TRBV27 to TRBJ2-7; 8 bases agree with TRBD2. The CDR3 sequence is 13 residues long. From germline, CDR1 is MNHEY and CDR2 SMNVEV (reference sequence). The junction had 7 bases not matched to a gene; V was cut back by 3 bases and J by 9 bases. The CDR3 DNA reads TGTGCCAGCAGTTTTACAGCGGGAGTTGGGCAGTACTTC. Amino acids: CASSFTAGVGQYF.

The rearrangement links TRBV19 to TRBJ1-3; perhaps TRBD1 as D (5 bases). CDR1 LNHDA and CDR2 SQIVND come from the germline V gene (reference sequence). The CDR3 contains 14 residues. Trimming left V 4 bases short and J 3 bases short, with 10 bases between. DNA for the CDR3: TGTGCCAGTAGTAACAGGATGAGTGGAAACACCATATATTTT. It yields the protein CASSNRMSGNTIYF.

The J gene is TRBJ2-5, the V gene TRBV27; D not certain. Per the germline V gene, CDR1 is MNHEY and CDR2 is SMNVEV (reference sequence). This CDR3 spans 15 amino acids. Between the trimmed V and J ends, which lost 6 bases and 7 bases, there was a span of 21 bases. The CDR3 is CASRSSGLNRGTQYF. The CDR3 nucleotides read TGTGCCAGCAGGAGTTCCGGGTTAAACCGTGGGACCCAGTACTTC.

This clone turned up a few times. CDR3 in amino acids: CASSQGQENQPQHF. In DNA form, the CDR3 reads TGTGCCAGCAGCCAAGGGCAGGAAAATCAGCCCCAGCATTTT. The chain combines TRBV4-2 with TRBJ1-5, with D unclear. V lost 1 base to trimming and J lost 4 bases, with 8 bases between them. CDR1 and CDR2 from the germline V gene are LGHNA and YNFKEQ. The CDR3 is 14 residues long.

The chain carries TRBV28 and TRBJ2-7, with D maybe TRBD1 (5 bases). CDR1 and CDR2 (germline): MDHEN, SYDVKM. The CDR3 sequence is 14 residues long. Trimming shortened V by 6 bases and J by 2 bases, and 14 bases separated the two germline ends. In nucleotides, the CDR3 is TGTGCCAGCAGAGAGCAGGGCAATCCCTACGAGCAGTACTTC. Protein: CASREQGNPYEQYF.

Only a few counts were recorded for this clone. The chain has TRBV4-3 and TRBJ2-1; 10 bases agree with TRBD2. This CDR3 comprises 17 residues. CDR1 is LGHNA and CDR2 is YSLEER in the germline V gene. With V trimmed by 0 bases and J by 6 bases, 8 bases remained unmatched. This chain's CDR3 is CASSQEVAGGGVNEQFF. DNA for the CDR3: TGCGCCAGCAGCCAAGAGGTAGCGGGGGGAGGTGTCAATGAGCAGTTCTTC.

This chain links TRBV6-6 with TRBJ1-1; D ambiguous. Germline CDR1 is MNHNY and CDR2 is SVGAGI (reference sequence). The CDR3 is 11 residues long. The V end was cut by 10 bases, the J end by 5 bases, with 11 bases between. The CDR3 sequence: CATRLETEAFF. The CDR3 nucleotides are TGTGCCACCAGACTTGAAACTGAAGCTTTCTTT.

This chain joins TRBV4-1 and TRBJ1-1, with 7 positions matching TRBD1. The germline CDR1 and CDR2 sequences are MGHRA and YSYEKL. V trimming: 1 base; J trimming: 7 bases; junction bases outside the gene matches: 9. This CDR3 region has 15 residues. Written as DNA, the CDR3 is TGCGCCAGCAGCCAAGGAAGGGACAGAATACTTGAAGCTTTCTTT. Residues: CASSQGRDRILEAFF.

This clone was observed a few times. The J gene is TRBJ1-5, the V gene TRBV7-9; no clear D gene. The germline V gene has CDR1 SEHNR and CDR2 FQNEAQ (reference sequence). V was shortened by 8 bases and J by 1 base, with 6 bases between the two germline ends. CDR3 length equals 12 residues. CDR3: CASSGSNQPQHF. CDR3 in DNA: TGTGCCAGCTCGGGGAGCAATCAGCCCCAGCATTTT.

The rearrangement links TRBV4-1 to TRBJ2-1, with a possible D match to TRBD1 (5 bases). V lost 5 bases and J lost 6, with 26 bases in between. Germline V gene sequence: CDR1 MGHRA, CDR2 YSYEKL. CDR3 length: 18 amino acids. The CDR3 protein is CASSERGLQARERNEQFF. CDR3 DNA: TGCGCCAGCAGCGAGCGCGGTCTACAGGCCCGAGAACGCAATGAGCAGTTCTTC.

The chain recombines TRBV4-2 with TRBJ1-2, with D tentatively TRBD1 (5 bases). V lost 4 bases, J lost 5 bases, and 17 bases lay in between. There are 15 residues in the CDR3. In germline, CDR1 is LGHNA, CDR2 YNFKEQ. The DNA of the CDR3 is TGTGCCAGCAGCCCCCGCAGGGCCGGCATTTATGGCTACACCTTC. Protein: CASSPRRAGIYGYTF.

The chain joins TRBV10-3 to TRBJ2-7, with D maybe TRBD1 (6 bases). Germline V gene lookup returns CDR1 ENHRY and CDR2 SYGVKD. Trimming cost V 4 bases and J 4 bases, with 14 bases left between them. CDR3 length: 14 amino acids. CDR3 in amino acids: CAISVGTNGYEQYF. The CDR3 nucleotides are TGTGCCATCAGTGTGGGGACAAATGGGTACGAGCAGTACTTC.

The rearrangement joins TRBV7-9 to TRBJ1-1, with 7 bases aligning to TRBD1. Looked up from germline, CDR1 is SEHNR and CDR2 is FQNEAQ (reference sequence). This CDR3 region has 15 residues. V shed 4 bases, J shed 0 bases, and the junction held 5 bases outside the gene matches. The CDR3 DNA is TGTGCCAGCAGCTATCGACAGGGATTGAACACTGAAGCTTTCTTT. It codes for CASSYRQGLNTEAFF.

This sequence joins TRBV11-2 and TRBJ2-2; D is unresolved. V lost 3 bases to trimming and J lost 6 bases, with 2 bases between them. The CDR3 is 11 residues long. CDR1 is SGHAT and CDR2 is FQNNGV in the germline V gene. The CDR3 region has the DNA TGTGCCAGCAGCTTCGCCGGGGAGCTGTTTTTT. Its protein product is CASSFAGELFF.

The rearrangement links TRBV7-9 to TRBJ2-4, with D perhaps TRBD1 (5 bases). The CDR3 length is 16 residues. The V and J ends lost 2 bases and 0 bases respectively, with 11 bases between them. Germline V gives CDR1 SEHNR, CDR2 FQNEAQ (reference sequence). CDR3 in DNA: TGTGCCAGCAGCTTATGGCAGGGTCAAGCCAAAAACATTCAGTACTTC. It yields the protein CASSLWQGQAKNIQYF.

The V call is TRBV5-5, the J call TRBJ2-3; maybe TRBD2 (5 bases). Per germline, CDR1 SGHKS and CDR2 YYEKEE (reference sequence). The V gene lost 6 bases and the J gene lost 5 bases, with 16 bases spanning the gap. This CDR3 contains 14 residues. CDR3 protein: CASTLASGKDTQYF. The CDR3 DNA reads as TGTGCCAGCACCCTAGCTTCAGGAAAAGATACGCAGTATTTT.

V usage is TRBV7-9 and J usage is TRBJ1-2; D is perhaps TRBD1 (5 bases). Trimming removed 2 bases from V and 4 bases from J, with 11 bases in between. CDR1 and CDR2 (germline): SEHNR, FQNEAQ (reference sequence). The CDR3 runs 14 residues. The CDR3 reads CASSLTGHRYGYTF. The CDR3 DNA is TGTGCCAGCAGCTTAACTGGACACCGCTATGGCTACACCTTC. Together with reference TRBV7-9 and TRBJ1-2, the CDR3 gives the full variable domain: DTGVSQNPRHKITKRGQNVTFRCDPISEHNRLYWYRQTLGQGPEFLTYFQNEAQLEKSRLLSDRFSAERPKGSFSTLEIQRTEQGDSAMYLCASSLTGHRYGYTFGSGTRLTVV.

This clone appeared a single time. The chain links TRBV25-1 to TRBJ2-2; TRBD1 agrees at 7 bases. J gave up 5 bases and V 3 bases, and 3 bases lay outside the gene matches. The CDR3 extends over 14 amino acids. From germline, CDR1 is MGHDK and CDR2 SYGVNS. CDR3 bases: TGTGCCAGCAGTGAGACAGGGCGAACCGGGGAGCTGTTTTTT. This translates into CASSETGRTGELFF.

The count of this clone is one. The rearrangement uses TRBV5-4 and TRBJ2-7; a weak D match, TRBD1 (6 bases). Trimming removed 1 base from V and 5 bases from J, with 13 bases in between. Germline assignment: CDR1 SGHNT and CDR2 YYREEE (reference sequence). The CDR3 runs to 14 residues. In DNA form, the CDR3 reads TGTGCCAGCAGCTTGAGGGGGAGCATCGACGAGCAGTACTTC. Amino acid sequence: CASSLRGSIDEQYF.